This T cell receptor (beta chain) was observed in a study of blood T cell repertoires in COVID-19 (TCRdb year 2020). Describing the broader study: The collaborator samples originated in the United States, Italy and Spain and spanned the acute and convalescent phases of COVID-19. A freely available public database, intended as a resource for researchers studying the immune response to SARS-CoV-2, is where the repertoires were released. The material from the prospective study consisted of cDNA or gDNA derived from T cells, B-cell-depleted T cells, or PBMCs. Where available, HLA class I and class II types were taken from metadata supplied by the sample provider and were not determined by assay-based typing. The samples were drawn from two sources: the first 160 participants of the ongoing ImmuneRACE study, and fewer than 1,500 subjects contributed by 6 global collaborators. The dataset comprised deeply sampled blood TCRbeta repertoires from subjects exposed to, actively infected with, or recovered from COVID-19. A de-identified subject ID, COVID-19 status, age in years and sex were almost always included in the sample metadata. Here is what the overall study found, with its caveats: How much clinical and demographic metadata was included differed by source and by participant, and the metadata was provided uncurated.

This clone was seen a single time. Its antigen is still unknown. Base qualities are not recorded, but no much larger clone differs from it by a single base. The collaborating institutions used their own protocols to collect whole blood in K2EDTA tubes. For TCRbeta analysis, collaborator samples were shipped as frozen whole blood, as isolated PBMCs, or as DNA extracted from either sample type. The germline V gene sets CDR1 to MNHEY and CDR2 to SVGEGT. For this chain, trimming is 4 bases at the V end and 2 bases at the J end, and the number of junction bases without a gene match is 1. The CDR3 spans 14 residues, from the cysteine through the phenylalanine. The DNA shown is the 42-base CDR3, in frame from base 1. The immunoSEQ Assay, a bias-controlled multiplex PCR, was used to amplify TCRbeta CDR3 regions from genomic DNA. On the study's bioinformatics: The number of nucleated cells in each sample was estimated from the amplification of reference gene primers within the assay. Sequence reads were collapsed and filtered to measure the absolute abundance of every unique TCRbeta CDR3 rearrangement. For each sample, productive Simpson clonality was calculated by taking the square root of Simpson's diversity index across productive rearrangements. TCRdb stores this immuneACCESS table with in-frame sequences only. Part of the clones is absent; in the studies checked, under half of the shortfall reflects unresolved V genes, and no reason is known for the rest. V, J and clone size reflect that table, while D and trimming were determined from the DNA. Here the sample has under 200,000 clones; 76% occur a single time. Of the sample, 3.7% falls within the top ten clones.

This TCR derives from a woman at least 80 years old with acute or convalescent COVID-19. The rearrangement joined TRBV6-2 or TRBV6-3 to TRBJ1-5; 8 nucleotides in the junction match TRBD1. Source material: peripheral blood. CDR3 protein: CASSLTGGNQPQHF. The sequenced DNA: TGTGCCAGCAGTTTGACAGGGGGCAATCAGCCCCAGCATTTT.